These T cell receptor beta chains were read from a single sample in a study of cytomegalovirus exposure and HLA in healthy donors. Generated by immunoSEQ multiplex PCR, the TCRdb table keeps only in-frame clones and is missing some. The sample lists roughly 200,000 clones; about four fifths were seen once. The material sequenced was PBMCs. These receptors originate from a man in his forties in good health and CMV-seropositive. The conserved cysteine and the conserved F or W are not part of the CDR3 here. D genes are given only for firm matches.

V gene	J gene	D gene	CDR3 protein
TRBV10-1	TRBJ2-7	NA	ASEADSSYEQY
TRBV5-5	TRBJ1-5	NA	ASSWRADLTINQPQH
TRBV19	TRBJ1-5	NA	ASSMYSQPQH
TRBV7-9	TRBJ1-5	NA	ASSLGISAQGRGNQPQH
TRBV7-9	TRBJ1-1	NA	ASSCRELGAF
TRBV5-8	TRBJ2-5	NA	ASSFFDRTGETQY
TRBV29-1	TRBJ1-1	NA	SGATGQNTEAF
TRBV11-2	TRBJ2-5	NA	ASSLEGALKETQY
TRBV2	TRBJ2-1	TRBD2	ASSSGLAESSGYNEQF
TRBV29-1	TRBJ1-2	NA	SVRRGDGYT
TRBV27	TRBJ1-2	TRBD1	ASSQGTGWNYGYT
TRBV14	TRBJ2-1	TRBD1	ASSQRPGQGDWNEQF
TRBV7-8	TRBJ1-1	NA	ASSLVVRGEAF
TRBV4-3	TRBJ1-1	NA	ASSQARATNTEAF
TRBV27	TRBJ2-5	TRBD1	ASSGEQGAVETQY
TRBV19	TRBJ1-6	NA	ASSVVEDNSPLH
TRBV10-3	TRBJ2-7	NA	AISEAPSASYEQY
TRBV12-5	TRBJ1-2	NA	ASGLGQVYGYT
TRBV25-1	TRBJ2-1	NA	ASTSNGPSYNEQF
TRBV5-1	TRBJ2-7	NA	ASSIEGYEQY
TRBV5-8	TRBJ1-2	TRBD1	ASSRQGQGIDGYT
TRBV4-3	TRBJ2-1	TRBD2	ASSQITSGRYNEQF
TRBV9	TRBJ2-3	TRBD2	ASSVSGSGDTQY
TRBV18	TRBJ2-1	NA	ASSPPAGANEQF
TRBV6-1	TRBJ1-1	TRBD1	ASLQGAGSEAF
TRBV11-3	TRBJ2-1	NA	ASSLGGVWLDEQF
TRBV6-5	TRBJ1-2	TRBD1	ATRQGAGYT
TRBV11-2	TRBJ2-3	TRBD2	ASSPVAGGADTQY
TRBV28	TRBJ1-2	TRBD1	ASGQGPLRYGYT
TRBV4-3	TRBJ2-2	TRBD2	ASSIAGPNTGELF
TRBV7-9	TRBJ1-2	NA	ASSPSDGGINYGYT
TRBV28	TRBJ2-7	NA	ASSFQGYEQY
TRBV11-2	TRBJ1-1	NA	ASSVGPLNTEAF
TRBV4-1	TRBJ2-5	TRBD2	ASSPPELGGRAREQY
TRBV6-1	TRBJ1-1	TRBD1	ASTMRQGLNTEAF
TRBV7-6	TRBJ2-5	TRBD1	ASSFDRVPAQETQY
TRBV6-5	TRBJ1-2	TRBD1	ASSTGGFNYGYT
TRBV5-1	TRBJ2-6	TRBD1	ASSLGTGILSSGANVLT
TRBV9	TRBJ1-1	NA	ASSSTGHTEAF
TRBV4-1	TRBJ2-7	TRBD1	ASSPGGSYEQY
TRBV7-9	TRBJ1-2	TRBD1	ASSLARTGGNYGYT
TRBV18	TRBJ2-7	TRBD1	ASSPLPGQGAYEQY
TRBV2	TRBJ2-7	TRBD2	ASARESEWGRASLYEQY
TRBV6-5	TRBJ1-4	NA	ASSYSRNDEKLF
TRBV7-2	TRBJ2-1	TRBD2	ASSRRGLAGVEQF
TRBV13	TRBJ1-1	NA	ASSLPGGPGTEAF
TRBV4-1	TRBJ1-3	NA	ASSQVPGLSTIY
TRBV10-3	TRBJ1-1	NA	AISQNWEGTEAF
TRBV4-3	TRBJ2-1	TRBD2	ASSQDGRLALSEQF